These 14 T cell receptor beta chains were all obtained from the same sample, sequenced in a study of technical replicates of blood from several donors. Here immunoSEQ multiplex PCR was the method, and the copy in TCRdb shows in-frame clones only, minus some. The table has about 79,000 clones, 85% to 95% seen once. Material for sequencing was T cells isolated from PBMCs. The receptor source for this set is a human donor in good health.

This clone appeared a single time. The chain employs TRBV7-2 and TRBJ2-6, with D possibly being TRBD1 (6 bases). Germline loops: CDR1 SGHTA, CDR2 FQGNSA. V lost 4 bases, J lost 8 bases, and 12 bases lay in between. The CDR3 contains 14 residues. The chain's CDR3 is CASSSLQGPNVLTF. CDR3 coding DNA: TGTGCCAGCAGCTCCCTACAGGGACCCAACGTCCTGACTTTC.

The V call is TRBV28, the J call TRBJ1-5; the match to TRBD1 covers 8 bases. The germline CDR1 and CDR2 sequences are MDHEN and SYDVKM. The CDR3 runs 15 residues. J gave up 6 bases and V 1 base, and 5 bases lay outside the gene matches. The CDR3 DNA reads TGTGCCAGCAGTTTATCAGGACAGGGTTTTCAGCCCCAGCATTTT. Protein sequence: CASSLSGQGFQPQHF.

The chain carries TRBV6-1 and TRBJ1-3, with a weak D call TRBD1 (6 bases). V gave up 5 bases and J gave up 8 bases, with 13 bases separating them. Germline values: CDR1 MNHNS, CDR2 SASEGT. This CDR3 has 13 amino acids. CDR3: CASSLESGDTIYF. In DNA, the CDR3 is TGTGCCAGCAGTCTCGAGTCAGGGGACACCATATATTTT.

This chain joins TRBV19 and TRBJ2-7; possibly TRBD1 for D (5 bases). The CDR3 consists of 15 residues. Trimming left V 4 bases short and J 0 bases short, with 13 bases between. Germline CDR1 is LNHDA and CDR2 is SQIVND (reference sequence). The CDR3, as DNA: TGTGCCAGTAGTACAGGTGGGGCAAGCTCCTACGAGCAGTACTTC. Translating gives CASSTGGASSYEQYF.

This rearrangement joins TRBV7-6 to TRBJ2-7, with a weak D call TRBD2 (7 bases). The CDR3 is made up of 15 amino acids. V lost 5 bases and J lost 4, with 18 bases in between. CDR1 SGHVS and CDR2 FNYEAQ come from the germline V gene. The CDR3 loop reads CASSGLRGAGYEQYF. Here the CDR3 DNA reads TGTGCCAGCAGCGGTTTACGGGGGGCGGGATACGAGCAGTACTTC.

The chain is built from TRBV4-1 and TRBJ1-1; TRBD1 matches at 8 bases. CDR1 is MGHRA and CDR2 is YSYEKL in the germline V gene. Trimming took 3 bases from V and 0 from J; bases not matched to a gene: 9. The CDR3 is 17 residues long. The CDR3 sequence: CASSHLGTGAMNTEAFF. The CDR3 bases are TGCGCCAGCAGCCACCTCGGGACAGGAGCTATGAACACTGAAGCTTTCTTT.

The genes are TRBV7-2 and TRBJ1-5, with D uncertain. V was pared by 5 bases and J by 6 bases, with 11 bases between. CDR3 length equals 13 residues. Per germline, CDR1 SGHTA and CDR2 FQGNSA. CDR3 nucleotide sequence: TGTGCCAGCAGCATACCGGGTGGTCAGCCCCAGCATTTT. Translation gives CASSIPGGQPQHF.

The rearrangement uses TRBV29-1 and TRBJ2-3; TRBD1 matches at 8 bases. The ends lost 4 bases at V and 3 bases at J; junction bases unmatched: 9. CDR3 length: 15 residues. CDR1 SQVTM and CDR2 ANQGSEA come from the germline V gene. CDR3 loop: CSVGFGQGGTDTQYF. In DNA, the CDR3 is TGCAGCGTTGGTTTCGGACAGGGTGGAACAGATACGCAGTATTTT.

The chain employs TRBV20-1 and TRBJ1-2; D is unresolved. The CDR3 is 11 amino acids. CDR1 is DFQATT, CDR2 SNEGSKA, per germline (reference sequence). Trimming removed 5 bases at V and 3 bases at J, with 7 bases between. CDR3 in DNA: TGCAGTGCTTTCGGGGACTATGGCTACACCTTC. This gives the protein CSAFGDYGYTF.

CDR3 coding DNA: TGTGCCAGCAGCTGGTACAGGGAGGGGGACTATGGCTACACCTTC. Its translation: CASSWYREGDYGYTF. This chain links TRBV5-6 with TRBJ1-2; a weak D match, TRBD1 (6 bases). V shed 3 bases and J shed 3 bases, with 15 bases lying between them. The germline gives CDR1 SGHDT, CDR2 YYEEEE. The CDR3 contains 15 residues.

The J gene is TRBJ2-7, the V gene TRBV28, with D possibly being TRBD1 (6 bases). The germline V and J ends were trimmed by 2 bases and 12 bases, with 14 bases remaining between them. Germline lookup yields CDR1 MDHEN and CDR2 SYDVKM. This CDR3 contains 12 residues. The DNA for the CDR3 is TGTGCCAGCAGTTTAATACAGCAGGGGTTGTACTTC. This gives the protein CASSLIQQGLYF.

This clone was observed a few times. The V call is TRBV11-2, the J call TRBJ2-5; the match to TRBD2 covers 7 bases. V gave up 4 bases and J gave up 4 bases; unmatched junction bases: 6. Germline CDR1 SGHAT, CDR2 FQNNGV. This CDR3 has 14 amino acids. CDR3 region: CASSSGLGGETQYF. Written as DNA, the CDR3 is TGTGCCAGCAGCTCCGGACTAGGTGGAGAGACCCAGTACTTC.

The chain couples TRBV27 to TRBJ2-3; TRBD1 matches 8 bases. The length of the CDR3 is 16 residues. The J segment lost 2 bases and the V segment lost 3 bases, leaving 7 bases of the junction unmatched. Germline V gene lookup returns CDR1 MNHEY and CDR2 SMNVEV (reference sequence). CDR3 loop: CASSFSDRAYTDTQYF. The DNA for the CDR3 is TGTGCCAGCAGTTTTTCGGACAGGGCCTACACAGATACGCAGTATTTT.

The CDR3 sequence: CASSWRDENTEAFF. Here the CDR3 DNA reads TGTGCCAGCAGCTGGAGGGACGAGAACACTGAAGCTTTCTTT. This chain uses TRBV11-3 with TRBJ1-1; a possible D gene is TRBD1 (5 bases). Germline V lookup: CDR1 SGHNT, CDR2 YENEEA. The CDR3 consists of 14 residues. The V end was cut by 4 bases, the J end by 1 base, with 10 bases between.